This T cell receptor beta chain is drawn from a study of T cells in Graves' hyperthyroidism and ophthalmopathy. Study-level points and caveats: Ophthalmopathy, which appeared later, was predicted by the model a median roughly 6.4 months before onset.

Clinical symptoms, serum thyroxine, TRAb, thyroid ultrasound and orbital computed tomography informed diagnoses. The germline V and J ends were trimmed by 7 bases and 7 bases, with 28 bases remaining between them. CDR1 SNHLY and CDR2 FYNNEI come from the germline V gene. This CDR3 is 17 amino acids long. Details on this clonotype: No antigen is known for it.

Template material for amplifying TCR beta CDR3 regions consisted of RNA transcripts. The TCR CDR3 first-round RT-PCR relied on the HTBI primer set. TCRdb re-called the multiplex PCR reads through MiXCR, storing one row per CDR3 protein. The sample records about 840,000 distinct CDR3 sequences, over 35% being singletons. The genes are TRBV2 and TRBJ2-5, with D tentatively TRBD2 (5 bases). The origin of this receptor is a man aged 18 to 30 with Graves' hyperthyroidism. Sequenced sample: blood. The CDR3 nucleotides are TGTGCCAGCACCCCGGTGGCCCTCATAGCCGGGGTAGGGACCCAGTACTTC. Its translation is CASTPVALIAGVGTQYF.